Below, 16 T cell receptor beta chains from the same sample are listed, as sequenced in a study of blood T cell repertoires in COVID-19. Profiling relied on immunoSEQ multiplex PCR, and the TCRdb table lists in-frame clones only, not all of them. The sample has approximately 240,000 clones, around 90% seen once; the top ten hold under 6.5%. Sequences were obtained from PBMCs or T cells enriched from blood (not recorded which). The receptors were sampled from a woman aged 30 to 39 with acute COVID-19.

This sequence joins TRBV12-5 and TRBJ2-1, with D possibly matching TRBD1 (5 bases). This CDR3 spans 14 amino acids. The V gene lost 4 bases and the J gene lost 2 bases, with 9 bases spanning the gap. In germline, CDR1 is LGHNT, CDR2 FRNRAP. CDR3 region: CASGSPTAYNEQFF. For the CDR3, the DNA is TGTGCTAGTGGTTCCCCGACAGCCTACAATGAGCAGTTCTTC.

This clone has just one count. The genes are TRBV5-5 and TRBJ2-3; D is ambiguous. The germline V gene has CDR1 SGHKS and CDR2 YYEKEE (reference sequence). Trimming took 0 bases from V and 1 from J, leaving 15 bases between them. CDR3 length: 17 amino acids. CDR3 amino acids: CASSLDRVRSGTDTQYF. CDR3 sequence (DNA): TGTGCCAGCAGCTTGGACAGAGTACGGTCTGGCACAGATACGCAGTATTTT.

This chain joins TRBV20-1 and TRBJ1-1, with D possibly being TRBD1 (6 bases). The CDR3 loop spans 11 amino acids. V was clipped by 6 bases and J by 7 bases, with 12 bases between them. CDR1 DFQATT and CDR2 SNEGSKA come from the germline V gene (reference sequence). CDR3 in DNA: TGCAGTGCCCAGACAGGTATTGAAGCTTTCTTT. Protein product: CSAQTGIEAFF.

The rearrangement links TRBV9 to TRBJ1-6; 9 nucleotides align to TRBD1. The junction had 7 bases not matched to a gene; V was cut back by 0 bases and J by 0 bases. CDR1 is SGDLS and CDR2 is YYNGEE in the germline V gene. The CDR3 runs to 19 residues. CDR3 protein: CASSVGGGTGSSYNSPLHF. For the CDR3, the DNA is TGTGCCAGCAGCGTAGGTGGAGGGACAGGGAGCTCCTATAATTCACCCCTCCACTTT.

This sequence joins TRBV5-5 and TRBJ2-5, with 8 bases identical to TRBD2. CDR1 is SGHKS, CDR2 YYEKEE, per germline (reference sequence). The CDR3 covers 14 residues. Trimming took 0 bases from V and 4 from J; bases not matched to a gene: 2. This chain's CDR3 is CASSLAGGAETQYF. The CDR3, as DNA: TGTGCCAGCAGCTTGGCCGGGGGGGCAGAGACCCAGTACTTC.

The chain couples TRBV9 to TRBJ2-3, with D perhaps matching TRBD2 (5 bases). This CDR3 has 14 residues. Germline CDR1 and CDR2: SGDLS and YYNGEE. V was shortened by 0 bases and J by 6 bases, with 11 bases between the two germline ends. The CDR3 region is CASSVALASDTQYF. CDR3 nucleotides: TGTGCCAGCAGCGTAGCTCTAGCCTCTGATACGCAGTATTTT.

This clone was picked up one time. CDR3 amino acids: CAISEERRHSYNSPLHF. In DNA, the CDR3 is TGTGCCATCAGTGAGGAACGACGACACTCCTATAATTCACCCCTCCACTTT. The chain carries TRBV10-3 and TRBJ1-6; no clear D. Trimming took off 2 bases at V and 0 bases at J, with 11 bases between the two ends. Germline V lookup: CDR1 ENHRY, CDR2 SYGVKD. This CDR3 has 17 residues.

The chain uses TRBV3-1 (or the pseudogene TRBV3-2) and TRBJ1-1; D call uncertain. The CDR3 spans 13 residues. Trimming took off 2 bases at V and 4 bases at J, with 8 bases between the two ends. Germline V CDR1 and CDR2: LGHDT, YNNKEL (reference sequence). The CDR3 DNA is TGTGCCAGCAGCCAACGTTCGGGCACTGAAGCTTTCTTT. The encoded protein is CASSQRSGTEAFF.

The rearrangement links TRBV4-1 to TRBJ2-3; 7 bases are shared with TRBD2. The trim removed 5 bases at V and 1 base at J, leaving 3 bases unmatched. The CDR3 is 14 residues long. CDR1 MGHRA and CDR2 YSYEKL come from the germline V gene. The CDR3 is CASSKLAGTDTQYF. Here the CDR3 DNA reads TGCGCCAGCAGCAAGCTAGCGGGCACAGATACGCAGTATTTT.

The chain joins TRBV5-5 to TRBJ2-1; 7 nucleotides align to TRBD2. V lost 0 bases, J lost 5 bases, and 2 bases stayed unmatched. Germline lookup yields CDR1 SGHKS and CDR2 YYEKEE (reference sequence). This CDR3 is built from 14 residues. CDR3 protein: CASSLGLADNEQFF. The DNA for the CDR3 is TGTGCCAGCAGCTTGGGGCTAGCGGACAATGAGCAGTTCTTC.

The chain carries TRBV7-2 and TRBJ2-7, with 9 bases lining up with TRBD2. Trimming removed 2 bases from V and 4 bases from J; junction bases left unmatched: 12. This CDR3 is 17 amino acids long. Germline CDR1 is SGHTA and CDR2 is FQGNSA. Here the CDR3 reads CASSLLVAGVKRYEQYF. CDR3 bases: TGTGCCAGCAGCTTACTTGTAGCGGGAGTCAAAAGGTACGAGCAGTACTTC.

The rearrangement uses TRBV4-1 and TRBJ2-3, with 9 bases aligning to TRBD2. This CDR3 has 20 amino acids. CDR1 and CDR2 from the germline V gene are MGHRA and YSYEKL. After removal of 0 bases from V and 2 bases from J, the junction contained 15 bases not matched to a gene. In nucleotides, the CDR3 is TGCGCCAGCAGCCAAGATAACGTGGCGGGGGGGTCCAGAACCACAGATACGCAGTATTTT. Its translation is CASSQDNVAGGSRTTDTQYF.

The chain joins TRBV9 to TRBJ2-3; 10 bases are shared with TRBD1. CDR3 length: 15 residues. The J segment lost 3 bases and the V segment lost 3 bases, leaving 4 bases of the junction unmatched. Germline CDR1 is SGDLS and CDR2 is YYNGEE. CDR3 residues: CASSERQGATDTQYF. CDR3 nucleotides: TGTGCCAGCAGCGAAAGACAGGGGGCAACAGATACGCAGTATTTT.

This rearrangement joins TRBV7-9 to TRBJ2-5; 7 bases match TRBD1. The CDR3 runs to 15 residues. Germline V gene lookup returns CDR1 SEHNR and CDR2 FQNEAQ (reference sequence). The V gene end was trimmed by 6 bases and the J gene end by 3 bases; junction bases not matched to a gene: 10. The CDR3 DNA is TGTGCCAGCAGGAAGGGACAGTTCGGGGAAGAGACCCAGTACTTC. Its protein product is CASRKGQFGEETQYF.

The genes are TRBV13 and TRBJ2-4; D perhaps matches TRBD2 (5 bases). The germline V gene encodes CDR1 PRHDT and CDR2 FYEKMQ (reference sequence). The CDR3 is made up of 13 amino acids. The V and J ends lost 3 bases and 7 bases respectively, with 10 bases between them. CDR3 residues: CASSLERINIQYF. CDR3 in DNA: TGTGCCAGCAGCTTGGAGCGGATCAACATTCAGTACTTC.

The rearrangement joins TRBV7-9 to TRBJ2-1, with 11 bases that match TRBD2. This CDR3 region has 16 residues. V was pared by 5 bases and J by 9 bases, with 12 bases of the junction left unmatched. Germline V lookup: CDR1 SEHNR, CDR2 FQNEAQ (reference sequence). This CDR3 is CASSTGTSGGSGEQFF. The CDR3 DNA sequence: TGTGCCAGCAGCACAGGGACTAGCGGTGGATCTGGTGAGCAGTTCTTC.